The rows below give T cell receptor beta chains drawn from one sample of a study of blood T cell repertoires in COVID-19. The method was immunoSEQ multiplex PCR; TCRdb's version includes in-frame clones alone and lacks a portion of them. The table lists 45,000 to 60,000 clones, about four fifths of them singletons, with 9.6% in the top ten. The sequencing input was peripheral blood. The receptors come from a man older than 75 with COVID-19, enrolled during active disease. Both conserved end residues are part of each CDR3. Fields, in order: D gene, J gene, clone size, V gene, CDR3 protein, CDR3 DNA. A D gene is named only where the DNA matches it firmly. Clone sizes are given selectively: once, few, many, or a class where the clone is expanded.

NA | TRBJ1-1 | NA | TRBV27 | CASNPGGGTEAFF | TGTGCCAGCAACCCGGGGGGGGGCACTGAAGCTTTCTTT
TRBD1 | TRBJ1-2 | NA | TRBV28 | CASSYVDRAGGYTF | TGTGCCAGCAGTTACGTGGACAGGGCGGGAGGCTACACCTTC
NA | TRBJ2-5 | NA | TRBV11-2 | CASSLGLGGAPETQYF | TGTGCCAGCAGCTTAGGTCTAGGGGGGGCGCCAGAGACCCAGTACTTC
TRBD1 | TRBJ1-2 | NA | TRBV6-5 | CASSYDRVNGYTF | TGTGCCAGCAGTTACGACAGGGTAAATGGCTACACCTTC
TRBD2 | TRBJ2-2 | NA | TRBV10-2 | CANPTSGRKRELFF | TGCGCCAACCCTACTAGCGGGAGAAAGCGGGAGCTGTTTTTT
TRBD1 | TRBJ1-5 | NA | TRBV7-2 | CASRPTGSLNQPQHF | TGTGCCAGCAGGCCGACAGGGTCGCTGAATCAGCCCCAGCATTTT
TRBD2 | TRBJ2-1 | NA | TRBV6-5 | CASSPIRGGHNEQFF | TGTGCCAGCAGTCCCATCCGGGGGGGGCACAATGAGCAGTTCTTC
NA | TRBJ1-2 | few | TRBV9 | CASSVGVSGYTF | TGTGCCAGCAGCGTCGGGGTGTCTGGCTACACCTTC
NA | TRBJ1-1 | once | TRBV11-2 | CASSLDRGATEAFF | TGTGCCAGCAGCTTAGATCGGGGGGCGACTGAAGCTTTCTTT
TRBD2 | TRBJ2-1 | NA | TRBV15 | CATSKRDAAYNEQFF | TGTGCCACCAGCAAGCGGGACGCGGCCTACAATGAGCAGTTCTTC
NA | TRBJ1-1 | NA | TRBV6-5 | CASSYVGRLDTEAFF | TGTGCCAGCAGTTACGTGGGCAGGTTGGACACTGAAGCTTTCTTT
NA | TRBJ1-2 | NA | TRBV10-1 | CASSESMAGGYTF | TGCGCCAGCAGTGAGTCTATGGCGGGAGGCTACACCTTC
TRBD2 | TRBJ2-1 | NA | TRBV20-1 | CSASRRGGPYHEQFF | TGCAGTGCTAGTCGGCGGGGAGGGCCTTACCATGAGCAGTTCTTC
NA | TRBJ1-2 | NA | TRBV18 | CASSPLRDGLTNYGYTF | TGTGCCAGCTCACCACTCAGGGATGGTCTGACTAACTATGGCTACACCTTC
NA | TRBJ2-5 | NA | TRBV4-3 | CASSQDGKGLGETQYF | TGCGCCAGCAGCCAAGACGGGAAGGGACTGGGCGAGACCCAGTACTTC
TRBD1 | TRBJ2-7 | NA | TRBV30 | CAWTGDRDFFKEQYF | TGTGCCTGGACCGGGGACAGAGATTTTTTTAAAGAGCAGTACTTC
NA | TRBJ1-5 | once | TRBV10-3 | CAISERSGSNQPQHF | TGTGCCATCAGTGAACGTTCGGGTAGCAATCAGCCCCAGCATTTT
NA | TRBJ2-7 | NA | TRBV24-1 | CATRSGTSYEQYF | TGTGCCACCAGGAGTGGTACCTCCTACGAGCAGTACTTC
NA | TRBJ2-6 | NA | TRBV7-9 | CASSLRASGANVLTF | TGTGCCAGCAGCCTCAGGGCCTCTGGGGCCAACGTCCTGACTTTC
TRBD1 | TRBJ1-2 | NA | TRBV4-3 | CASSQDPTGASGGYTF | TGCGCCAGCAGCCAAGACCCGACAGGGGCCTCTGGCGGCTACACCTTC